The T cell receptor beta chain under discussion was sequenced for a study of blood T cell repertoires in COVID-19. Study as a whole: Whether acute or convalescent, the COVID-19 samples came from the United States, Italy and Spain.

In the source study's methods: Nucleated cell counts were estimated from reference gene primer amplification. Some clones are missing from TCRdb's copy, which holds only in-frame ones; the method was immunoSEQ multiplex PCR. V, J and clone size are those of that table, while D and trimming were read from the DNA. The sample shows 150,000 to 200,000 clones, 86% of them seen only once. The CDR3 has 14 residues. Germline CDR1 is LGHDT and CDR2 is YNNKEL (reference sequence). The ends were cut back, 10 bases at V and 3 bases at J, with 15 bases in the middle. This clone showed up just a few times. The sequence derives from a woman in her fifties or sixties with COVID-19, enrolled during active disease. The sequencing input was peripheral blood. This chain links TRBV3-1 (or the pseudogene TRBV3-2) with TRBJ2-2; a weak D match, TRBD1 (5 bases). The CDR3 loop reads CATSQGAYTGELFF. In DNA form, the CDR3 reads TGTGCCACTTCCCAAGGGGCGTACACCGGGGAGCTGTTTTTT.